This TCR beta chain was obtained from a study of blood T cell repertoires in COVID-19. The CDR3 sequence is 15 residues long. CDR1 MDHEN and CDR2 SYDVKM come from the germline V gene. The ends were cut back, 3 bases at V and 6 bases at J, with 15 bases in the middle. Repertoires were generated with immunoSEQ multiplex PCR, while TCRdb's copy carries only in-frame clones and drops some. In the table there are about 210,000 clones, roughly 94% of which are singletons. The chain combines TRBV28 with TRBJ1-5; maybe TRBD1 (6 bases). The receptor's source is a man aged 25 to 45 with acute or convalescent COVID-19. The sample consisted of peripheral blood. The CDR3: CASSLGQGMRQPQHF. DNA of the CDR3: TGTGCCAGCAGTTTGGGGCAGGGGATGCGTCAGCCCCAGCATTTT. The variable domain in full, with the rest retrieved from reference TRBV28 and TRBJ1-5, is DVKVTQSSRYLVKRTGEKVFLECVQDMDHENMFWYRQDPGLGLRLIYFSYDVKMKEKGDIPEGYSVSREKKERFSLILESASTNQTSMYLCASSLGQGMRQPQHFGDGTRLSIL.